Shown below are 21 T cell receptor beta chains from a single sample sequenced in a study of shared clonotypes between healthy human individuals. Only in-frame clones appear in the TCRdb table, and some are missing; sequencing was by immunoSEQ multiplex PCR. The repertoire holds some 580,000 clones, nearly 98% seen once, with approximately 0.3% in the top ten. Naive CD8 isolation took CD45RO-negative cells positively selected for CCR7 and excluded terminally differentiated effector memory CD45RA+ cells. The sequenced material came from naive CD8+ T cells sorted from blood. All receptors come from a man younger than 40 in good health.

The CDR3 bases are TGTGCCAGCAGCCCAGCTGGGACTAGGGGGACAGATACGCAGTATTTT. Protein: CASSPAGTRGTDTQYF. The gene calls are TRBV5-6 and TRBJ2-3; 8 positions agree with TRBD2. The CDR3 runs 16 residues. Germline V gives CDR1 SGHDT, CDR2 YYEEEE. The V segment lost 4 bases and the J segment 3 bases; nucleotides outside the gene matches: 10.

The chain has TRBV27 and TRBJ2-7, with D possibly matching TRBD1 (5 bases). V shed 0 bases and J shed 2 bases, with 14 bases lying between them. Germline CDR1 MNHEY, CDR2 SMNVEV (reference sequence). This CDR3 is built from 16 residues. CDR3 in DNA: TGTGCCAGCAGTTTATCTCTCGGACACCTAACCTACGAGCAGTACTTC. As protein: CASSLSLGHLTYEQYF.

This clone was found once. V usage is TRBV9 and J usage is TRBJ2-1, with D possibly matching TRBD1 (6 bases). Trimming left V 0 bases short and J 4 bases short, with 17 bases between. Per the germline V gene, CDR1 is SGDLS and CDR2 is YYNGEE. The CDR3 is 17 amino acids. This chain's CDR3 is CASSVAFTGIPYNEQFF. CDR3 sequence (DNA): TGTGCCAGCAGCGTAGCTTTTACAGGGATACCTTACAATGAGCAGTTCTTC.

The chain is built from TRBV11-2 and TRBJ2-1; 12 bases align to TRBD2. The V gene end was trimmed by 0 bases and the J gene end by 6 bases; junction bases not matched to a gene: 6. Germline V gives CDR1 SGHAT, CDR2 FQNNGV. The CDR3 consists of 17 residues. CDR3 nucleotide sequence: TGTGCCAGCAGCTTAGATGTGGCTAGCGGGAGGGCCAATGAGCAGTTCTTC. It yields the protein CASSLDVASGRANEQFF.

CDR3: CASSSVTNYGYTF. CDR3 sequence (DNA): TGTGCCAGCAGTTCCGTTACTAACTATGGCTACACCTTC. This chain joins TRBV6-5 and TRBJ1-2, with D hard to call. The CDR3 consists of 13 residues. From germline, CDR1 is MNHEY and CDR2 SVGAGI. Trimming removed 4 bases from V and 0 bases from J, with 6 bases in between.

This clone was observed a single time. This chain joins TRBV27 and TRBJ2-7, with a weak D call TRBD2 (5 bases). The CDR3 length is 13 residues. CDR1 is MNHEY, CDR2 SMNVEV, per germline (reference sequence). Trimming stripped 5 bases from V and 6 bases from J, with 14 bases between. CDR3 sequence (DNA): TGTGCCAGCAGTCCAACGACTACGCGCGAGCAGTACTTC. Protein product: CASSPTTTREQYF.

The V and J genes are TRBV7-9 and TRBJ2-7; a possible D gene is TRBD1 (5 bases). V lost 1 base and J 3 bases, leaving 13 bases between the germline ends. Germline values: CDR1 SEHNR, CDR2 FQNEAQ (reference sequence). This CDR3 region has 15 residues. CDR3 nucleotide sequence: TGTGCCAGCAGCTTAGTACTTGGCAGGGACTACGAGCAGTACTTC. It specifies CASSLVLGRDYEQYF.

CDR3 sequence reads: CASSFRLADKRDNEQFF. The CDR3 nucleotides are TGTGCCAGCAGCTTCCGACTAGCGGATAAAAGGGACAATGAGCAGTTCTTC. The chain joins TRBV7-9 to TRBJ2-1, with 9 bases aligning to TRBD2. The CDR3 is 17 amino acids. In germline, CDR1 is SEHNR, CDR2 FQNEAQ (reference sequence). The ends lost 3 bases at V and 5 bases at J; junction bases unmatched: 11.

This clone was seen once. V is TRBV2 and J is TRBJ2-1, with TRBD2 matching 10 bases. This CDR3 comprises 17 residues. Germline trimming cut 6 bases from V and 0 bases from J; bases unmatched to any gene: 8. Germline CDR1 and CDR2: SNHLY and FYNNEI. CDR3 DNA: TGTGCCAGCAGAGCGACTAGCGGGTGGGACTCCTACAATGAGCAGTTCTTC. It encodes CASRATSGWDSYNEQFF. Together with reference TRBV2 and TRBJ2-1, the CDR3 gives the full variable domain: EPEVTQTPSHQVTQMGQEVILRCVPISNHLYFYWYRQILGQKVEFLVSFYNNEISEKSEIFDDQFSVERPDGSNFTLKIRSTKLEDSAMYFCASRATSGWDSYNEQFFGPGTRLTVL.

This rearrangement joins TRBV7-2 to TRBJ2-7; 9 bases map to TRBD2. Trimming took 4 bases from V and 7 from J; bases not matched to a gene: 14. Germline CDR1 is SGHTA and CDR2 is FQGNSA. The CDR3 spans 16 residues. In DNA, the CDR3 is TGTGCCAGCAGCTCAAGCGCTAGCGGGATACTTGGGGAGCAGTACTTC. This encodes CASSSSASGILGEQYF.

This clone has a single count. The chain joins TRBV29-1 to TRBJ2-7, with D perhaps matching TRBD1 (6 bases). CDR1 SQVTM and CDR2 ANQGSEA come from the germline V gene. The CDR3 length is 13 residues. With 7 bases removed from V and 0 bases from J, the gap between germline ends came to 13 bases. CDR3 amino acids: CSATTGNSYEQYF. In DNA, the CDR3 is TGCAGCGCCACAACAGGGAACTCCTACGAGCAGTACTTC.

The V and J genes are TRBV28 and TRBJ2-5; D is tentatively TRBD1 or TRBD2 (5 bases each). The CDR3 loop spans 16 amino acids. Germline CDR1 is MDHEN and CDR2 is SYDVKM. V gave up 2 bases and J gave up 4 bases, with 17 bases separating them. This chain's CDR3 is CASSLKGPPPRETQYF. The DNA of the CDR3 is TGTGCCAGCAGTTTAAAGGGACCACCTCCTCGAGAGACCCAGTACTTC.

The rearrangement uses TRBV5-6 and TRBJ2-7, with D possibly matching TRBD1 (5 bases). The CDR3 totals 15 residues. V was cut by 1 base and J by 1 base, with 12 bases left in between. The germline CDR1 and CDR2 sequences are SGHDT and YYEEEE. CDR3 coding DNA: TGTGCCAGCAGCTTGATCAGTGACAGATCCTACGAGCAGTACTTC. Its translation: CASSLISDRSYEQYF.

CDR3 sequence (DNA): TGCGCCAGCAGCCAAGATTTAAGGCTCCTCCACAATGAGCAGTTCTTC. Its protein product is CASSQDLRLLHNEQFF. The chain recombines TRBV4-3 with TRBJ2-1; D gene unclear. The CDR3 is made up of 16 amino acids. Germline CDR1 and CDR2: LGHNA and YSLEER. Deletions cut 0 bases from V and 5 bases from J, with 14 bases between.

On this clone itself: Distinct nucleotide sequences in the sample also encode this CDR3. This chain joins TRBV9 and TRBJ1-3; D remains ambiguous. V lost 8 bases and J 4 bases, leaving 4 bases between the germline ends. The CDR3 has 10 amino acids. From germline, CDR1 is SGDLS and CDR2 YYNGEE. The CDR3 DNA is TGTGCCAGTGGGGGAAACACCATATATTTT. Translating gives CASGGNTIYF.

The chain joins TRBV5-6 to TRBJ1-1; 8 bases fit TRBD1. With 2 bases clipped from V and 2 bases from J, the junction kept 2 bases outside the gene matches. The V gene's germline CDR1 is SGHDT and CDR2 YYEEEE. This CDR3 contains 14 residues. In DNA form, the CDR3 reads TGTGCCAGCAGCTTTGGACAGGGTAACACTGAAGCTTTCTTT. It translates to CASSFGQGNTEAFF. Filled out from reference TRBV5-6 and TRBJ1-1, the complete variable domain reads DAGVTQSPTHLIKTRGQQVTLRCSPKSGHDTVSWYQQALGQGPQFIFQYYEEEERQRGNFPDRFSGHQFPNYSSELNVNALLLGDSALYLCASSFGQGNTEAFFGQGTRLTVV.

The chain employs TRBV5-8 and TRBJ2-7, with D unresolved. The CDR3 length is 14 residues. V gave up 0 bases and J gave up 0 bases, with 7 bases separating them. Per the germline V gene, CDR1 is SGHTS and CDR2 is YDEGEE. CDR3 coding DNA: TGTGCCAGCAGCTTGGGTGCAGTCTCCTACGAGCAGTACTTC. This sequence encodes CASSLGAVSYEQYF.

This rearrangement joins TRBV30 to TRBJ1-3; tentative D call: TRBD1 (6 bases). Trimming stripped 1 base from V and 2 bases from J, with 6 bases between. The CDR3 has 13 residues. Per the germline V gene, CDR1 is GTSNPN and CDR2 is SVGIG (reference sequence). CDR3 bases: TGTGCCTGGAGTGCAGGGGCTGGAAACACCATATATTTT. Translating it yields CAWSAGAGNTIYF.

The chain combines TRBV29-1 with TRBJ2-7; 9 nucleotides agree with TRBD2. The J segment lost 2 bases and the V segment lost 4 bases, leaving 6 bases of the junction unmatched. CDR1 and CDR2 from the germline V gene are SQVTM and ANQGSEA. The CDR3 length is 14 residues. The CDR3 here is CSVVASGNPYEQYF. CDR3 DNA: TGCAGCGTTGTCGCTAGCGGGAACCCCTACGAGCAGTACTTC.

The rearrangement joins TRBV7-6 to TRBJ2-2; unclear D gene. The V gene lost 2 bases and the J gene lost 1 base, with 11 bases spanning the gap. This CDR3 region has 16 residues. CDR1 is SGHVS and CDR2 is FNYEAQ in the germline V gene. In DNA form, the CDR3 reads TGTGCCAGCAGCTTATTCGGCGGAGAGAACACCGGGGAGCTGTTTTTT. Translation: CASSLFGGENTGELFF. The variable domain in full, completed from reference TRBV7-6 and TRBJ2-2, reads GAGVSQSPRYKVTKRGQDVALRCDPISGHVSLYWYRQALGQGPEFLTYFNYEAQQDKSGLPNDRFSAERPEGSISTLTIQRTEQRDSAMYRCASSLFGGENTGELFFGEGSRLTVL.

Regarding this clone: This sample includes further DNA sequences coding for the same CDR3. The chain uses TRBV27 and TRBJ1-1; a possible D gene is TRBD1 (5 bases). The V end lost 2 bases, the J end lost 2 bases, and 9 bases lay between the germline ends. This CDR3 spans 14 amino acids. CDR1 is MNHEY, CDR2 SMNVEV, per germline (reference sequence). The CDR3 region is CASSLRGSNTEAFF. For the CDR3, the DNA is TGTGCCAGCAGTTTACGGGGGTCCAACACTGAAGCTTTCTTT.